This TCR beta chain emerged from a study of blood T cells in healthy people across ages. Germline V gives CDR1 LGHNA, CDR2 YNFKEQ. V trimming: 3 bases; J trimming: 6 bases; junction bases outside the gene matches: 8. This CDR3 spans 15 amino acids. A J-beta primer mix and a sample-barcoded 5' primer were used in a second PCR of about 7 to 11 cycles. Each CDR3 protein is one row after TCRdb ran MiXCR on the 5' RACE reads. Counted here are 1.5 million to 2 million distinct CDR3 sequences, around half occurring once; the ten biggest clones make up over 2%. Study-level findings and limits: Per million T cells, TCR beta diversity dropped about linearly as age rose.

This clonotype came up once. Its target is not known. The sample was blood. This sequence was found in a woman in her thirties or forties in good health. V and J are TRBV4-2 and TRBJ2-7, with 10 nucleotides matching TRBD2. The CDR3 DNA reads TGTGCCAGCAGCCAGCCTACGAGCGGGGGGGTCGAGCAGTACTTC. Protein product: CASSQPTSGGVEQYF.